The sequence of this T cell receptor beta chain was determined in a study of T cell changes during pregnancy in multiple sclerosis. Here immunoSEQ multiplex PCR was the method, and the copy in TCRdb shows in-frame clones only, minus some. Seen here are about 40,000 clones, 80% to 90% observed once, and the top ten hold roughly 0.5%. CDR1 is SGDLS and CDR2 is YYNGEE in the germline V gene. CDR3 length equals 16 residues. Between the trimmed V and J ends, which lost 4 bases and 2 bases, there was a span of 16 bases. This clonotype was sampled from a female donor with multiple sclerosis, enrolled in a pregnancy study. The chain employs TRBV9 and TRBJ1-3; no firm D call. Here the sequenced sample was CD4+ T cells from peripheral blood mononuclear cells, taken in the first trimester of pregnancy. The CDR3 DNA is TGTGCCAGCAGCCCTCACGAGCAACCCCCTGGAAACACCATATATTTT. Translation gives CASSPHEQPPGNTIYF.